The 24 T cell receptor beta chains given below trace back to one sample, sequenced in a study of response to subunit inactivated influenza vaccine. TCRdb processed the RT-PCR reads anew with MiXCR; each CDR3 protein has one entry. The sample comprises under 750,000 distinct CDR3 sequences, roughly 12% of which are singletons, and about 9.4% rests with the top ten. The sequencing here drew on PBMCs from blood, taken on the day of vaccination. The receptor set was obtained from a man aged 45 to 65 who received an inactivated influenza vaccine.

This clonotype occurred once. A read error may account for a junction end that differs from germline. The V call is TRBV20-1, the J call TRBJ2-1; tentatively, D is TRBD2 (6 bases). Per germline, CDR1 DFQATT and CDR2 SNEGSKA (reference sequence). This CDR3 contains 13 residues. The CDR3 loop reads CSASGSSYTEQFF. The CDR3 DNA reads TGCAGTGCTAGCGGGAGCTCCTACACTGAGCAGTTCTTC.

Only a few counts were recorded for this clonotype. This chain links TRBV20-1 with TRBJ2-7; D is perhaps TRBD2 (6 bases). The CDR3 length is 14 residues. The germline V gene encodes CDR1 DFQATT and CDR2 SNEGSKA (reference sequence). V was pared by 4 bases and J by 0 bases, with 13 bases between. CDR3: CSATPGTYSYEQYF. CDR3 DNA: TGCAGTGCTACCCCGGGGACTTACTCCTACGAGCAGTACTTC.

This clonotype has just a few counts. This chain uses TRBV5-1 with TRBJ2-1; tentatively, D is TRBD1 (6 bases). The CDR3 has 18 residues. Germline loops: CDR1 SGHRS, CDR2 YFSETQ. V was trimmed by 0 bases and J by 0 bases, leaving 16 bases between them. CDR3 protein: CASSLGPSGAVSYNEQFF. CDR3 coding DNA: TGCGCCAGCAGCTTGGGGCCCTCAGGGGCGGTCTCCTACAATGAGCAGTTCTTC.

This clonotype occurred a few times. J is TRBJ2-7 and V is TRBV5-1; D possibly corresponds to TRBD2 (6 bases). Trimming took off 7 bases at V and 1 base at J, with 12 bases between the two ends. CDR1 SGHRS and CDR2 YFSETQ come from the germline V gene. This CDR3 comprises 13 residues. The DNA for the CDR3 is TGCGCCAGCCGAGGGACTTTTTCCTACGAGCAGTACTTC. It encodes CASRGTFSYEQYF.

This clonotype was picked up a small number of times. The chain is built from TRBV11-2 and TRBJ2-1; 12 nucleotides agree with TRBD2. The CDR3 is 15 amino acids. Germline CDR1 and CDR2: SGHAT and FQNNGV. V gave up 3 bases and J gave up 10 bases; unmatched junction bases: 7. In nucleotides, the CDR3 is TGTGCCAGCAGCTTGAGGACTAGCGGGACCCCCGAGCAGTTCTTC. This gives the protein CASSLRTSGTPEQFF.

The chain carries TRBV3-1 and TRBJ2-1; 8 bases are shared with TRBD1. This CDR3 has 16 residues. Germline loops: CDR1 LGHDT, CDR2 YNNKEL (reference sequence). V lost 2 bases to trimming and J lost 5 bases; unmatched junction nucleotides: 8. The CDR3 sequence is CASSQLFQGANNEQFF. CDR3 bases: TGTGCCAGCAGCCAACTCTTTCAGGGGGCGAACAATGAGCAGTTCTTC.

This clonotype was detected only a few times. V gene TRBV12-3 or TRBV12-4 combines with J gene TRBJ2-6; D is undetermined. This CDR3 is 17 amino acids long. V gave up 0 bases and J gave up 0 bases, with 9 bases separating them. The CDR3 loop reads CASSLAGIVSGANVLTF. The CDR3 DNA sequence: TGTGCCAGCAGTTTAGCAGGCATCGTCTCTGGGGCCAACGTCCTGACTTTC.

This clonotype was detected ten times or more. The J gene is TRBJ1-1, the V gene TRBV6-5; D remains unclear. Trimming shortened V by 2 bases and J by 5 bases, and 18 bases separated the two germline ends. Looked up from germline, CDR1 is MNHEY and CDR2 is SVGAGI. The length of the CDR3 is 16 residues. As DNA, the CDR3 is TGTGCCAGCAGTTACGGTGGGGAGCTTACGGGAACTGAAGCTTTCTTT. This sequence encodes CASSYGGELTGTEAFF.

The J gene is TRBJ2-7, the V gene TRBV6-5; D may be TRBD1 (6 bases). From germline, CDR1 is MNHEY and CDR2 SVGAGI. The CDR3 is 15 residues long. Deletions cut 0 bases from V and 5 bases from J, with 14 bases between. The CDR3 protein is CASSYSTRGANEQYF. The CDR3 bases are TGTGCCAGCAGTTACTCGACCAGGGGAGCGAACGAGCAGTACTTC.

This clonotype was counted a few times. The chain recombines TRBV7-8 with TRBJ2-5; maybe TRBD2 (6 bases). This CDR3 has 14 residues. The V and J ends lost 5 bases and 5 bases respectively, with 15 bases between them. Looked up from germline, CDR1 is SGHVS and CDR2 is FQNEAQ. CDR3 nucleotides: TGTGCCAGCAGCCTTAGACTAGACGGGGAGACCCAGTACTTC. It is translated as CASSLRLDGETQYF.

The J gene is TRBJ1-1, the V gene TRBV7-8, with 11 bases lining up with TRBD1. CDR3 length equals 17 residues. The germline CDR1 and CDR2 sequences are SGHVS and FQNEAQ. The ends lost 3 bases at V and 5 bases at J; junction bases unmatched: 11. The CDR3 region has the DNA TGTGCCAGCAGCTTTAGGCCGCCGGGACAGGGGGGAACTGAAGCTTTCTTT. It encodes CASSFRPPGQGGTEAFF.

Only a few counts were recorded for this clonotype. The junction departs from the called germline gene at one end, perhaps through a read error. The V call is TRBV28, the J call TRBJ2-2; D might be TRBD1 (6 bases). Germline lookup yields CDR1 MDHEN and CDR2 SYDVKM. This CDR3 has 15 amino acids. CDR3 protein: CASSAGTLRSGVLFF. The CDR3 DNA is TGTGCCAGCAGCGCCGGGACACTCCGATCCGGGGTGCTGTTTTTT.

This clonotype was counted ten times or more. The CDR3 DNA reads as TGTGCCAGCAGTCTCGGACTCTTCAATGAGCAGTTCTTC. Its translation: CASSLGLFNEQFF. The V and J genes are TRBV12-3 or TRBV12-4 and TRBJ2-1, with a weak D call TRBD2 (5 bases). The CDR3 is 13 amino acids. Trimming took off 5 bases at V and 6 bases at J, with 11 bases between the two ends.

This clonotype has more than one count but fewer than ten. The chain carries TRBV5-6 and TRBJ2-1, with 9 bases lining up with TRBD1. Germline loops: CDR1 SGHDT, CDR2 YYEEEE. With V trimmed by 1 base and J by 5 bases, 4 bases remained unmatched. The CDR3 runs 15 residues. The CDR3 loop reads CASSLRTGVDNEQFF. CDR3 nucleotide sequence: TGTGCCAGCAGCTTGCGGACAGGGGTGGACAATGAGCAGTTCTTC.

This clonotype has more than one count but fewer than ten. The CDR3 sequence: CASSFSAWVGTDTQYF. The CDR3 nucleotides read TGTGCCAGCAGCTTTTCCGCCTGGGTTGGCACAGATACGCAGTATTTT. V gene TRBV7-2 combines with J gene TRBJ2-3; no definite D call. The CDR3 has 16 residues. Germline CDR1 SGHTA, CDR2 FQGNSA. The V gene lost 3 bases and the J gene lost 1 base, with 14 bases spanning the gap.

In its sample, this clonotype was seen a few times. Here the CDR3 DNA reads TGTGCCAGCAGCTTAGATGTAGGGTCGAACACTGAAGCTTTCTTT. It encodes CASSLDVGSNTEAFF. V gene TRBV7-2 combines with J gene TRBJ1-1; D gene ambiguous. The CDR3 runs 15 residues. With 1 base removed from V and 1 base from J, the gap between germline ends came to 10 bases. Germline CDR1 and CDR2: SGHTA and FQGNSA.

This rearrangement joins TRBV6-6 to TRBJ2-1; no firm D call. The CDR3 is made up of 11 amino acids. V lost 6 bases and J 10 bases, leaving 10 bases between the germline ends. Per germline, CDR1 MNHNY and CDR2 SVGAGI (reference sequence). Here the CDR3 DNA reads TGTGCCAGCAGCTCTGAACTCGAGCAGTTCTTC. Protein product: CASSSELEQFF.

At least ten counts were recorded for this clonotype. The chain recombines TRBV29-1 with TRBJ2-3, with 7 bases identical to TRBD2. V lost 5 bases and J lost 0; bases outside the gene matches: 11. Per the germline V gene, CDR1 is SQVTM and CDR2 is ANQGSEA. The CDR3 has 16 residues. CDR3 sequence: CSVFTELAHSTDTQYF. DNA of the CDR3: TGCAGCGTTTTTACCGAACTAGCGCATAGCACAGATACGCAGTATTTT.

In its sample, this clonotype was seen many times. The chain combines TRBV5-1 with TRBJ2-1; no clear D. The V gene lost 0 bases and the J gene lost 10 bases, with 5 bases spanning the gap. In germline, CDR1 is SGHRS, CDR2 YFSETQ. The CDR3 has 11 amino acids. The CDR3 loop reads CASSLVGEQFF. CDR3 in DNA: TGCGCCAGCAGCTTGGTGGGGGAGCAGTTCTTC. Complete variable domain (other parts from reference TRBV5-1 and TRBJ2-1): KAGVTQTPRYLIKTRGQQVTLSCSPISGHRSVSWYQQTPGQGLQFLFEYFSETQRNKGNFPGRFSGRQFSNSRSEMNVSTLELGDSALYLCASSLVGEQFFGPGTRLTVL.

V and J are TRBV6-1 and TRBJ1-2; 7 bases line up with TRBD1. The CDR3 loop spans 14 amino acids. With 7 bases clipped from V and 4 bases from J, the junction kept 9 bases outside the gene matches. Germline V gene sequence: CDR1 MNHNS, CDR2 SASEGT. CDR3 sequence (DNA): TGTGCCAGCAAACGACAGGGCCTAGGCTATGGCTACACCTTC. Protein product: CASKRQGLGYGYTF.

This clonotype was seen only a few times. The chain links TRBV10-3 to TRBJ1-6; D might be TRBD1 (6 bases). This CDR3 is 16 amino acids long. In germline, CDR1 is ENHRY, CDR2 SYGVKD. V was clipped by 3 bases and J by 8 bases, with 17 bases between them. For the CDR3, the DNA is TGTGCCATCAGTGATCGGGGGGGGCCCGGGTATTCACCCCTCCACTTT. Translating gives CAISDRGGPGYSPLHF.

The chain employs TRBV4-1 and TRBJ2-5, with D unclear. The CDR3 has 13 amino acids. V was shortened by 0 bases and J by 0 bases, with 2 bases between the two germline ends. Per the germline V gene, CDR1 is MGHRA and CDR2 is YSYEKL. The CDR3 DNA reads TGCGCCAGCAGCCAAGAGTACCAAGAGACCCAGTACTTC. Translation: CASSQEYQETQYF.

This clonotype has just a few counts. The gene calls are TRBV6-6 and TRBJ2-1, with D unclear. With 5 bases removed from V and 5 bases from J, the gap between germline ends came to 10 bases. Germline values: CDR1 MNHNY, CDR2 SVGAGI (reference sequence). The CDR3 sequence is 13 residues long. The CDR3 is CASSLPEDNEQFF. CDR3 DNA: TGTGCCAGCAGTCTCCCAGAGGACAATGAGCAGTTCTTC.

In its sample, this clonotype was seen a few times. The chain joins TRBV5-4 to TRBJ2-1; D is unclear. V was shortened by 5 bases and J by 0 bases, with 15 bases between the two germline ends. CDR1 and CDR2 (germline): SGHNT, YYREEE (reference sequence). The CDR3 is 16 residues long. CDR3 nucleotide sequence: TGTGCCAGCAGTTCCGACCTGATAAGCTCCTACAATGAGCAGTTCTTC. Protein sequence: CASSSDLISSYNEQFF. Looking up the rest from reference TRBV5-4 and TRBJ2-1 gives the full variable domain: ETGVTQSPTHLIKTRGQQVTLRCSSQSGHNTVSWYQQALGQGPQFIFQYYREEENGRGNFPPRFSGLQFPNYSSELNVNALELDDSALYLCASSSDLISSYNEQFFGPGTRLTVL.